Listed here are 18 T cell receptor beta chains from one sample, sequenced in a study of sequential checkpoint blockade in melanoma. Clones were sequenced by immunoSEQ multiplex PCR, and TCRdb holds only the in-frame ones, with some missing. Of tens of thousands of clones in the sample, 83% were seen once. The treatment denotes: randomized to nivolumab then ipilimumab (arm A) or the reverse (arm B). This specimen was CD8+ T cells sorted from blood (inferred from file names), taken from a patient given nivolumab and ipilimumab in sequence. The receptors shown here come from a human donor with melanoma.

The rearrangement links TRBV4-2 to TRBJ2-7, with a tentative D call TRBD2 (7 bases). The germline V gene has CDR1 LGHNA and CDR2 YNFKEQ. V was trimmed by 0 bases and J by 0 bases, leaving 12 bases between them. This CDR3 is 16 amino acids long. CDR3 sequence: CASSQDPGGPSYEQYF. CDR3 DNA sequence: TGTGCCAGCAGCCAAGATCCCGGGGGGCCCTCCTACGAGCAGTACTTC.

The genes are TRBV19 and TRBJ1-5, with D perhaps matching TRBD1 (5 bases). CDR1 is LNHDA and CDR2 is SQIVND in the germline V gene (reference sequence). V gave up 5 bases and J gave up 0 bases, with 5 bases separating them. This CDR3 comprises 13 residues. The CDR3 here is CASSQGSNQPQHF. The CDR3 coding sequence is TGTGCCAGTAGTCAGGGTAGCAATCAGCCCCAGCATTTT.

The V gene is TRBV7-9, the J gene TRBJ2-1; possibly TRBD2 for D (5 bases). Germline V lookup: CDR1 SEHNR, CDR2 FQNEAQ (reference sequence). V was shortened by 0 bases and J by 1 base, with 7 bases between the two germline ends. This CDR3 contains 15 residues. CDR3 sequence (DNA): TGTGCCAGCAGCTTAGCGGGAGCGTCCTACAATGAGCAGTTCTTC. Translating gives CASSLAGASYNEQFF.

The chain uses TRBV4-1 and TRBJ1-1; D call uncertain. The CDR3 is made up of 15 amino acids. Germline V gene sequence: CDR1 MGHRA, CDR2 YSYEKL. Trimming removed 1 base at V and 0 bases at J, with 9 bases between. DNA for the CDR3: TGCGCCAGCAGCCAAGCTCCCGGGATGAACACTGAAGCTTTCTTT. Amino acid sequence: CASSQAPGMNTEAFF.

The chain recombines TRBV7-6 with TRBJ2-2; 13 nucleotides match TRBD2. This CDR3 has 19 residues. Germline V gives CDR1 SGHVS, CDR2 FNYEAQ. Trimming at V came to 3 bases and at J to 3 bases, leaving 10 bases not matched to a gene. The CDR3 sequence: CASSFWGTSGTPDTGELFF. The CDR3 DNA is TGTGCCAGCAGCTTTTGGGGGACTAGCGGGACCCCAGACACCGGGGAGCTGTTTTTT.

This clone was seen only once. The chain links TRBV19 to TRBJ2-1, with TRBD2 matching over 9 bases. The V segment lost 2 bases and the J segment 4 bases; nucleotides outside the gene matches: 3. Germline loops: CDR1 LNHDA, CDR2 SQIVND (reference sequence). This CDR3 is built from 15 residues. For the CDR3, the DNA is TGTGCCAGTAGTATAACGCTAGCGGGGTACAATGAGCAGTTCTTC. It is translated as CASSITLAGYNEQFF.

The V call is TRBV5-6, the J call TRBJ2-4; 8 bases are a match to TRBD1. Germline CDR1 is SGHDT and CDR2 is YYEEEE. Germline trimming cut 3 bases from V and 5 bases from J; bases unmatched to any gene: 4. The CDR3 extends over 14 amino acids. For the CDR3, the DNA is TGTGCCAGCAGCTGGGGGACAGGTCAAAACATTCAGTACTTC. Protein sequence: CASSWGTGQNIQYF.

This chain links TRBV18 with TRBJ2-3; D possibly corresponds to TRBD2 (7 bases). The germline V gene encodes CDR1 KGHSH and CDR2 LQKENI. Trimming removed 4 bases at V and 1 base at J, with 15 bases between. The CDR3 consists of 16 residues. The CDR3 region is CASSLSAGAGTDTQYF. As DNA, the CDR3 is TGTGCCAGCTCACTCTCGGCGGGGGCCGGCACAGATACGCAGTATTTT. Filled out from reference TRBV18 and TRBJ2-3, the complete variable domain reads NAGVMQNPRHLVRRRGQEARLRCSPMKGHSHVYWYRQLPEEGLKFMVYLQKENIIDESGMPKERFSAEFPKEGPSILRIQQVVRGDSAAYFCASSLSAGAGTDTQYFGPGTRLTVL.

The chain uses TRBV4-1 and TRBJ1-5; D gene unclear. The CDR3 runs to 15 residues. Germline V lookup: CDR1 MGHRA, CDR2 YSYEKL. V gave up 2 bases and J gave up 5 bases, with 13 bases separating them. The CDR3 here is CASSQSSGSDQPQHF. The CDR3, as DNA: TGCGCCAGCAGCCAATCTTCTGGCTCTGATCAGCCCCAGCATTTT.

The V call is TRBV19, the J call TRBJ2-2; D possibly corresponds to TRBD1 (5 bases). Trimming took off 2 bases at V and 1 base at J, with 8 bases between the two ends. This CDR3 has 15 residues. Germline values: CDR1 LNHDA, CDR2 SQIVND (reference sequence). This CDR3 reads CASSILGVNTGELFF. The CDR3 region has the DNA TGTGCCAGTAGTATATTAGGGGTGAACACCGGGGAGCTGTTTTTT.

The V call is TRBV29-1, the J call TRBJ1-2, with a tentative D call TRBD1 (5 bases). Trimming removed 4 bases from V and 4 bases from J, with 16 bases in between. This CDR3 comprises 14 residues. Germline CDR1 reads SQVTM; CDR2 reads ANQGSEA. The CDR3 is CSVVSRVNIYGYTF. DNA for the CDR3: TGCAGCGTTGTAAGCAGGGTGAATATCTATGGCTACACCTTC. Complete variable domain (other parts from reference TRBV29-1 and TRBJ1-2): SAVISQKPSRDICQRGTSLTIQCQVDSQVTMMFWYRQQPGQSLTLIATANQGSEATYESGFVIDKFPISRPNLTFSTLTVSNMSPEDSSIYLCSVVSRVNIYGYTFGSGTRLTVV.

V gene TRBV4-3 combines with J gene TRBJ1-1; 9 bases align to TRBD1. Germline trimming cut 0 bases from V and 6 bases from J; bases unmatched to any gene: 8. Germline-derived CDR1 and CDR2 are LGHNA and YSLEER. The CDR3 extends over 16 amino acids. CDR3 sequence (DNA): TGCGCCAGCAGCCAAGATGGGGGGACAGGGCGGGCTGAAGCTTTCTTT. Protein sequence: CASSQDGGTGRAEAFF.

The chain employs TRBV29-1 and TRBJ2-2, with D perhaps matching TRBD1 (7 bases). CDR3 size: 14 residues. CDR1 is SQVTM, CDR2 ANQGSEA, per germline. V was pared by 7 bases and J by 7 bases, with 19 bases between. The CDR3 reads CSARGQGEDGELFF. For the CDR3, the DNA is TGCAGCGCTCGAGGGCAGGGGGAGGACGGGGAGCTGTTTTTT.

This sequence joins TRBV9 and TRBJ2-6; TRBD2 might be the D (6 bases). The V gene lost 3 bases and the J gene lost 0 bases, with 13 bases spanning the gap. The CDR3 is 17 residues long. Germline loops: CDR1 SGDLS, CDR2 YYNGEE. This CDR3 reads CASSDGTSSSGANVLTF. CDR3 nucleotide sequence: TGTGCCAGCAGCGATGGGACTTCGAGCTCTGGGGCCAACGTCCTGACTTTC.

CDR3 residues: CASSLGGGKTQYF. In DNA form, the CDR3 reads TGTGCCAGCAGTCTTGGGGGGGGAAAGACCCAGTACTTC. The chain recombines TRBV28 with TRBJ2-5; 7 positions match TRBD2. The germline gives CDR1 MDHEN, CDR2 SYDVKM. This CDR3 contains 13 residues. The J segment lost 6 bases and the V segment lost 5 bases, leaving 6 bases of the junction unmatched.

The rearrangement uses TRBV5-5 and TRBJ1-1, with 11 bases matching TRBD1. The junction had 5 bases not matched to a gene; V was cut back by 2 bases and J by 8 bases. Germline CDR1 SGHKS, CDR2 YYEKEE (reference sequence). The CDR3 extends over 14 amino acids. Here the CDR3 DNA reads TGTGCCAGCAGCTTCCGGACAGGGGGCGCGGAAGCTTTCTTT. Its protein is CASSFRTGGAEAFF.

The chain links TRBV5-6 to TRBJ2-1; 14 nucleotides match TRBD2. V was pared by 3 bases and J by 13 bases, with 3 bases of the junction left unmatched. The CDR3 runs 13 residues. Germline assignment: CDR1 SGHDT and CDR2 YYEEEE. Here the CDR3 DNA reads TGTGCCAGCAGCTCTGGGACTAGCGGGAGTCAGTTCTTC. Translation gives CASSSGTSGSQFF.

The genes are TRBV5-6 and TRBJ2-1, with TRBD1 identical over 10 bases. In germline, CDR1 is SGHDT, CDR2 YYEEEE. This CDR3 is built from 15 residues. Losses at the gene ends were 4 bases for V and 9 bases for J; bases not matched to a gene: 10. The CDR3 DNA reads TGTGCCAGCAGCCTGAGGGGACAGGGGTTAGGTGAGCAGTTCTTC. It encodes CASSLRGQGLGEQFF.